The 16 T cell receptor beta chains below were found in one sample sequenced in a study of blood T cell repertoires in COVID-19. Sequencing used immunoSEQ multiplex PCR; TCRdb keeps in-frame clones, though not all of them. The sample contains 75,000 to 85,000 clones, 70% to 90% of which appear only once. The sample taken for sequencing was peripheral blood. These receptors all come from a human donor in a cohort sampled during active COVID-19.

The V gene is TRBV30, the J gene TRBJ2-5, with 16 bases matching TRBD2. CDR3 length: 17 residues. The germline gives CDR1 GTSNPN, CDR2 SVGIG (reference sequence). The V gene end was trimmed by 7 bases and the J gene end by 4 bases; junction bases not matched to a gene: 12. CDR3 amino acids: CASSTGGLAGGRETQYF. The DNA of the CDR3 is TGTGCCTCCTCGACAGGGGGACTAGCGGGGGGGCGAGAGACCCAGTACTTC.

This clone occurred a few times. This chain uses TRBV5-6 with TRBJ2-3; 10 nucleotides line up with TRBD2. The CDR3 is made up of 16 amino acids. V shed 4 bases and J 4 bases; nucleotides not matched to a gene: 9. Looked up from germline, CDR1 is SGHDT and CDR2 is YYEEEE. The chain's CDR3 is CASSEPTSGAPDTQYF. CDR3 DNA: TGTGCCAGCAGCGAACCAACTAGCGGGGCCCCAGATACGCAGTATTTT.

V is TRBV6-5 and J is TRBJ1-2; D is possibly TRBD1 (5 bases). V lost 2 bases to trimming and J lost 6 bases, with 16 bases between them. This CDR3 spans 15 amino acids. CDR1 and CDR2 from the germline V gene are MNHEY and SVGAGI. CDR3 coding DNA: TGTGCCAGCAGTTACGGCCTCAGGGTTATGGATGGCTACACCTTC. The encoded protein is CASSYGLRVMDGYTF.

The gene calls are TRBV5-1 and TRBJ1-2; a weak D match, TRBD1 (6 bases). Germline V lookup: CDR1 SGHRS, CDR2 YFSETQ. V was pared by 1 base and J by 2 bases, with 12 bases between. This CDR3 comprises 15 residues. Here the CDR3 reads CASSLSPGQNYGYTF. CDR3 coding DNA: TGCGCCAGCAGCTTGAGTCCCGGACAGAACTATGGCTACACCTTC.

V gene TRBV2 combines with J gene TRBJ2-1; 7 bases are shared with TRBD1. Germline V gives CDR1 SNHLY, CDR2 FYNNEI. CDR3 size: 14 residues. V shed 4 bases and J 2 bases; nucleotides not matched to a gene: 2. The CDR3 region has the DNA TGTGCCAGCAGTGCGCAGGGGGCCTACAATGAGCAGTTCTTC. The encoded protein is CASSAQGAYNEQFF.

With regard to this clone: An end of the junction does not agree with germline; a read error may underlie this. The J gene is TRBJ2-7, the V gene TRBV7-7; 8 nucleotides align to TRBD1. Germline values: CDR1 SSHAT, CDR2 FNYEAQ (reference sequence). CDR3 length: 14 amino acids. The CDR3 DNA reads TGTGCTAGCAGCTTAGGACAGGGTTTTTACGAGCAGTACTTC. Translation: CASSLGQGFYEQYF.

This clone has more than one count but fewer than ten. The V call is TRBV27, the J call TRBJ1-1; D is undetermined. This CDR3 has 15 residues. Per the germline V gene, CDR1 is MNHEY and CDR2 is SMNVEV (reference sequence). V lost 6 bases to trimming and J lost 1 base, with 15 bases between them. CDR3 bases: TGTGCCAGCAGGACTAATGGACGGAAGAACACTGAAGCTTTCTTT. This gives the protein CASRTNGRKNTEAFF.

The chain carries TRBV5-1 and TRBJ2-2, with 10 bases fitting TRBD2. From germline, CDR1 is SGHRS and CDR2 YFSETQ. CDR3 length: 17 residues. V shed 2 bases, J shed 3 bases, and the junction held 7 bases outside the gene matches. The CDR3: CASSFLSSGSYTGELFF. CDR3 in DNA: TGCGCCAGCAGCTTTCTGTCTAGCGGGAGCTACACCGGGGAGCTGTTTTTT. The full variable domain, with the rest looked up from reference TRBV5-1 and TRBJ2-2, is KAGVTQTPRYLIKTRGQQVTLSCSPISGHRSVSWYQQTPGQGLQFLFEYFSETQRNKGNFPGRFSGRQFSNSRSEMNVSTLELGDSALYLCASSFLSSGSYTGELFFGEGSRLTVL.

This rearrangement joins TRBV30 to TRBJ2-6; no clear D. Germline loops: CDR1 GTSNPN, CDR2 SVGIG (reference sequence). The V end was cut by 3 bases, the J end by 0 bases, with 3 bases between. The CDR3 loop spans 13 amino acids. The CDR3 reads CAWRASGANVLTF. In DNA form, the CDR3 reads TGTGCCTGGAGGGCCTCTGGGGCCAACGTCCTGACTTTC.

As DNA, the CDR3 is TGTGCCAGCAGCTTAGTCGCGACCGGGATCTCACCCCTCCACTTT. Translating it yields CASSLVATGISPLHF. The chain couples TRBV7-9 to TRBJ1-6; no reliable D call. Looked up from germline, CDR1 is SEHNR and CDR2 is FQNEAQ (reference sequence). The V end lost 1 base, the J end lost 10 bases, and 14 bases lay between the germline ends. The CDR3 has 15 residues.

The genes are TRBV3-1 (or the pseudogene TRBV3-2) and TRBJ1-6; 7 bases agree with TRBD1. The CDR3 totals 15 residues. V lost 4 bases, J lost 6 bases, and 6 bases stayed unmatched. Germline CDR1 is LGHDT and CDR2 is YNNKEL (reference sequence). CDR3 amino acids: CASSRMRQGNSPLHF. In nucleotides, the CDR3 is TGTGCCAGCAGCCGGATGAGACAGGGTAATTCACCCCTCCACTTT.

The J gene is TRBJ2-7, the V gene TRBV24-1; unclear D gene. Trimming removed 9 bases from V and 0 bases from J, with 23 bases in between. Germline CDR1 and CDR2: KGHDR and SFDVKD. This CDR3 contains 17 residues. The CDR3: CATLESQNPISSYEQYF. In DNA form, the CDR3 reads TGTGCCACCTTGGAATCACAGAACCCTATATCCTCCTACGAGCAGTACTTC.

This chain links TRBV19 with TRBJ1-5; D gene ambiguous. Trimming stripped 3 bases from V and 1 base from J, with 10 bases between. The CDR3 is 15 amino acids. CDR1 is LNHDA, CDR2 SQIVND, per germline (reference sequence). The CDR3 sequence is CASSIMARSNQPQHF. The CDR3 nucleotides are TGTGCCAGTAGTATCATGGCCAGAAGCAATCAGCCCCAGCATTTT.

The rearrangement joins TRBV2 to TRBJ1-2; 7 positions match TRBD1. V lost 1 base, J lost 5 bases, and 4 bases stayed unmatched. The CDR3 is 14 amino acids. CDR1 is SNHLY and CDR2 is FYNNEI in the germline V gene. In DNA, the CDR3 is TGTGCCAGCAGTGAAGAGGGGGCGCAGTATGGCTACACCTTC. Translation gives CASSEEGAQYGYTF.

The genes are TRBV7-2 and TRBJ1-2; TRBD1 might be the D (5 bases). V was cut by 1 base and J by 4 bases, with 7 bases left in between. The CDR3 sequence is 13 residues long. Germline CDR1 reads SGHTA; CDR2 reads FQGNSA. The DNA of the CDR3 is TGTGCCAGCAGCTTAGACAGGTCCTATGGCTACACCTTC. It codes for CASSLDRSYGYTF.

CDR3 coding DNA: TGTGCCAGCAGCCCAGGTCTGCGAGAAGGCACAGATACGCAGTATTTT. It codes for CASSPGLREGTDTQYF. The gene calls are TRBV9 and TRBJ2-3, with D uncertain. This CDR3 contains 16 residues. Between the trimmed V and J ends, which lost 4 bases and 1 base, there was a span of 16 bases. The germline V gene encodes CDR1 SGDLS and CDR2 YYNGEE. Filled out from reference TRBV9 and TRBJ2-3, the complete variable domain reads DSGVTQTPKHLITATGQRVTLRCSPRSGDLSVYWYQQSLDQGLQFLIQYYNGEERAKGNILERFSAQQFPDLHSELNLSSLELGDSALYFCASSPGLREGTDTQYFGPGTRLTVL.